This TCR beta chain is drawn from a study of control samples from healthy donors and cancer patients. The CDR3 spans 14 residues. Germline lookup yields CDR1 SGHTA and CDR2 FQGNSA. V lost 2 bases and J 5 bases, leaving 12 bases between the germline ends. TCRdb's table, derived via immunoSEQ multiplex PCR, lists solely in-frame clones and lacks some. The sample carries around 130,000 clones, roughly 90% recorded once. The rearrangement uses TRBV7-2 and TRBJ1-1; weak D call: TRBD1 (6 bases). The sequence was obtained from a man between 45 and 60 years old in good health. Specimen: blood. The DNA for the CDR3 is TGTGCCAGCAGCTTAAACGGGGGGCTGACTGAAGCTTTCTTT. It translates to CASSLNGGLTEAFF.